This T cell receptor beta chain emerged from a study of blood T cell repertoires in COVID-19. Participant-reported clinical history was the basis for cohort assignment. This CDR3 has 13 residues. The V gene lost 0 bases and the J gene lost 8 bases, with 11 bases spanning the gap. Germline V gene data show CDR1 as SGDLS and CDR2 as YYNGEE. In the study's own analysis: Estimation of nucleated cell counts relied on the amplification of reference gene primers. TCRdb's copy holds only in-frame clones and misses some; the assay was immunoSEQ multiplex PCR. That table gives V, J and clone size, and the DNA gave D and trimming. The profile shows 220,000 or so clones, nearly 90% of them singletons.

The rearrangement joins TRBV9 to TRBJ1-1; unclear D gene. The clonotype comes from a man younger than 40 who had been exposed to COVID-19. Sequencing used PBMCs or T cells enriched from blood (not recorded which). CDR3 coding DNA: TGTGCCAGCAGCGTAGATAACACCTTGGAAGCTTTCTTT. Translating gives CASSVDNTLEAFF.